Described below is a single TCR beta chain sequence and its context. The junction differs from germline at one of its ends, possibly a read error. Each CDR3 protein is one row after TCRdb ran MiXCR on the 5' RACE reads. The table shows 34,000 or so distinct CDR3 sequences, with over 25% occurring only once. Germline V CDR1 and CDR2: MNHNS, SASEGT. The CDR3 extends over 14 amino acids. The sorted Tregs were CD4+CD25+CD127-/low cells. The source material was tumor-infiltrating Tregs sorted from the breast tumor. This chain uses TRBV6-1 with TRBJ1-5; D remains ambiguous. This TCR was sampled from a female donor with breast cancer. The CDR3 reads CASSYSTSNQRQHF. Written as DNA, the CDR3 is TGTGCCAGCAGTTACTCTACGAGCAATCAGCGCCAGCATTTT.